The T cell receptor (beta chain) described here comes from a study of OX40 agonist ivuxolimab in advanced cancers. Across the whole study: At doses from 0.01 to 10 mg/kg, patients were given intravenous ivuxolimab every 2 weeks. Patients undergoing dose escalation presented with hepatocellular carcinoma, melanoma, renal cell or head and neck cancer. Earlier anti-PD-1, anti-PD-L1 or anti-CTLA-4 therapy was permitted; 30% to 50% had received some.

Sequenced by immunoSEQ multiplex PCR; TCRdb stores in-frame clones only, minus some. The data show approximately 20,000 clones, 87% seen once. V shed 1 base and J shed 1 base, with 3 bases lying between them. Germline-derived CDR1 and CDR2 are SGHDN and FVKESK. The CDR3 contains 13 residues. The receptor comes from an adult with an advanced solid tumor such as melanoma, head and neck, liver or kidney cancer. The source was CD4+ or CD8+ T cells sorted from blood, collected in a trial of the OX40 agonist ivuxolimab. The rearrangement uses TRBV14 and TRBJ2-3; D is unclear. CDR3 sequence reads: CASSQARTDTQYF. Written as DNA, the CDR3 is TGTGCCAGCAGCCAAGCACGCACAGATACGCAGTATTTT.